Listed here are 26 T cell receptor beta chains from one sample, sequenced in a study of T-cell reconstitution after alpha-beta-depleted transplantation in children. Preparing the TCRbeta library involved the use of unique molecular identifiers. TCRdb reprocessed the PCR reads via MiXCR and lists one record per CDR3 protein. The sample lists approximately 630,000 distinct CDR3 sequences; around 13% were seen once. Material: PBMCs, obtained before TCRalphabeta/CD19-depleted stem cell transplant. These receptors were taken from a girl aged 2-10 years with congenital amegakaryocytic thrombocytopenia, due to receive a stem cell transplant.

This clonotype came up a few times. The V gene is TRBV19, the J gene TRBJ2-7, with D perhaps TRBD1 or TRBD2 (5 bases each). CDR3 length equals 13 residues. The germline CDR1 and CDR2 sequences are LNHDA and SQIVND (reference sequence). The V end was cut by 3 bases, the J end by 1 base, with 7 bases between. The CDR3, as DNA: TGTGCCAGTAGTATCGAGGGGTCCTACGAGCAGTACTTC. Protein product: CASSIEGSYEQYF.

The chain is built from TRBV29-1 and TRBJ2-1, with 9 bases lining up with TRBD2. Germline V lookup: CDR1 SQVTM, CDR2 ANQGSEA. This CDR3 has 15 amino acids. V shed 5 bases and J 8 bases; nucleotides not matched to a gene: 13. The CDR3: CSVCPRASGAYEQFF. DNA of the CDR3: TGCAGCGTTTGTCCAAGGGCTAGCGGGGCTTATGAGCAGTTCTTC.

This clonotype came up many times. V usage is TRBV7-9 and J usage is TRBJ1-1; D possibly corresponds to TRBD1 (6 bases). This CDR3 is 15 amino acids long. Deletions cut 5 bases from V and 8 bases from J, with 21 bases between. The germline V gene encodes CDR1 SEHNR and CDR2 FQNEAQ (reference sequence). The CDR3: CASSIMIGGGGEAFF. CDR3 nucleotides: TGTGCCAGCAGCATTATGATAGGGGGTGGTGGGGAAGCTTTCTTT.

This clonotype was seen many times. The chain carries TRBV5-1 and TRBJ2-2, with D uncertain. The germline V gene has CDR1 SGHRS and CDR2 YFSETQ. With 1 base removed from V and 5 bases from J, the gap between germline ends came to 12 bases. The CDR3 contains 15 residues. CDR3 loop: CASSLLQEGTGELFF. The CDR3 bases are TGCGCCAGCAGCTTGCTTCAGGAAGGGACCGGGGAGCTGTTTTTT.

The chain uses TRBV4-1 and TRBJ2-5; D is undetermined. V lost 4 bases, J lost 2 bases, and 11 bases lay in between. The CDR3 runs to 14 residues. Germline lookup yields CDR1 MGHRA and CDR2 YSYEKL. The CDR3 spells CASSPRAVQETQYF. The CDR3 DNA follows: TGCGCCAGCAGCCCCCGTGCCGTACAAGAGACCCAGTACTTC.

Points on this clonotype: A much larger clone differs from this one at a single base, so this may be a read error. The genes are TRBV20-1 and TRBJ1-2; D perhaps matches TRBD1 (5 bases). CDR3 size: 15 residues. Germline assignment: CDR1 DFQATT and CDR2 SNEGSKA (reference sequence). CDR3 nucleotide sequence: TGCAGTGCTAGAGATCGTCAGGGCGTCGACTATGGCTACCCCTTC. This encodes CSARDRQGVDYGYPF.

This clonotype was counted ten times or more. The V call is TRBV20-1, the J call TRBJ2-1; maybe TRBD2 (6 bases). Germline V CDR1 and CDR2: DFQATT, SNEGSKA (reference sequence). Trimming shortened V by 0 bases and J by 0 bases, and 12 bases separated the two germline ends. The CDR3 has 16 amino acids. The CDR3 region is CSARDLRESSYNEQFF. The CDR3 coding sequence is TGCAGTGCTAGAGATTTACGGGAGAGCTCCTACAATGAGCAGTTCTTC.

This clonotype was counted many times. The CDR3 protein is CSARGGGRAEDEQFF. CDR3 in DNA: TGCAGTGCTAGAGGAGGCGGGAGGGCCGAGGATGAGCAGTTCTTC. The chain links TRBV20-1 to TRBJ2-1; 9 nucleotides align to TRBD2. The CDR3 covers 15 residues. The V gene end was trimmed by 1 base and the J gene end by 8 bases; junction bases not matched to a gene: 9. Per germline, CDR1 DFQATT and CDR2 SNEGSKA (reference sequence).

This clonotype turned up a few times. The V call is TRBV5-1, the J call TRBJ2-7; D may be TRBD2 (5 bases). Germline V gives CDR1 SGHRS, CDR2 YFSETQ. This CDR3 comprises 15 residues. Trimming stripped 0 bases from V and 7 bases from J, with 17 bases between. In nucleotides, the CDR3 is TGCGCCAGCAGCTTGGGCCCCCTGAAGAGGGTAGAGCAGTACTTC. The encoded protein is CASSLGPLKRVEQYF.

This clonotype was seen a handful of times. CDR3 nucleotides: TGTGCCAGCTCTCCAGGCAACAACAATGAGCAGTTCTTC. Its translation: CASSPGNNNEQFF. The chain couples TRBV19 to TRBJ2-1; D call uncertain. Looked up from germline, CDR1 is LNHDA and CDR2 is SQIVND (reference sequence). This CDR3 comprises 13 residues. Trimming took off 9 bases at V and 5 bases at J, with 14 bases between the two ends.

The chain carries TRBV7-8 and TRBJ2-6, with D possibly matching TRBD1 (6 bases). Germline assignment: CDR1 SGHVS and CDR2 FQNEAQ. The CDR3 is made up of 17 amino acids. Trimming cost V 4 bases and J 3 bases, with 16 bases left between them. This chain's CDR3 is CASSSPRGEFGANVLTF. The DNA for the CDR3 is TGTGCCAGCAGCTCACCCAGGGGTGAATTTGGGGCCAACGTCCTGACTTTC.

This sequence joins TRBV20-1 and TRBJ1-5; a weak D match, TRBD1 (5 bases). Germline CDR1 and CDR2: DFQATT and SNEGSKA (reference sequence). CDR3 length: 15 amino acids. Trimming removed 3 bases from V and 5 bases from J, with 17 bases in between. The CDR3 nucleotides are TGCAGTGCTAGCCCGTTGGGGGGGGTTGATCAGCCCCAGCATTTT. Protein: CSASPLGGVDQPQHF.

This clonotype was counted between two and nine times. This rearrangement joins TRBV10-3 to TRBJ2-7; 12 bases fit TRBD2. This CDR3 region has 14 residues. Germline lookup yields CDR1 ENHRY and CDR2 SYGVKD. The V and J ends lost 5 bases and 6 bases, in that order; junction bases with no gene match: 5. The CDR3 DNA sequence: TGTGCCATCAGTCCGACTAGCGGGAGTTCCGAGCAGTACTTC. Protein sequence: CAISPTSGSSEQYF.

V is TRBV5-1 and J is TRBJ2-1; possible D gene TRBD1, 5 bases. The CDR3 is 13 amino acids. Deletions cut 4 bases from V and 10 bases from J, with 15 bases between. CDR1 SGHRS and CDR2 YFSETQ come from the germline V gene. CDR3 sequence reads: CASSGTGRQEQFF. The CDR3, as DNA: TGCGCCAGCAGCGGAACAGGTCGCCAGGAGCAGTTCTTC.

There are a few counts of this clonotype. The chain couples TRBV5-5 to TRBJ2-1; possible D gene TRBD1, 5 bases. Germline V gene sequence: CDR1 SGHKS, CDR2 YYEKEE (reference sequence). The V end lost 4 bases, the J end lost 0 bases, and 14 bases lay between the germline ends. The CDR3 length is 16 residues. The chain's CDR3 is CASSRRVRSSYNEQFF. The CDR3 nucleotides are TGTGCCAGCAGCCGCAGGGTCCGAAGCTCCTACAATGAGCAGTTCTTC.

This clonotype was seen a few times. The chain couples TRBV6-5 to TRBJ2-1, with D perhaps matching TRBD2 (7 bases). V was shortened by 4 bases and J by 0 bases, with 22 bases between the two germline ends. The germline gives CDR1 MNHEY, CDR2 SVGAGI. This CDR3 has 19 residues. The CDR3 sequence is CASSSIRSGAGASYNEQFF. The CDR3 coding sequence is TGTGCCAGCAGTTCGATTAGATCGGGGGCGGGAGCCTCCTACAATGAGCAGTTCTTC.

At least ten counts were recorded for this clonotype. The chain carries TRBV5-1 and TRBJ2-1, with a weak D call TRBD2 (6 bases). V was clipped by 3 bases and J by 0 bases, with 13 bases between them. The CDR3 has 16 amino acids. Per germline, CDR1 SGHRS and CDR2 YFSETQ. CDR3 DNA sequence: TGCGCCAGCAGCTACTACGGGGGTTCCTCCTACAATGAGCAGTTCTTC. Translation: CASSYYGGSSYNEQFF.

Ten or more counts support this clonotype. The chain joins TRBV3-1 to TRBJ1-5; D not resolved. Germline V CDR1 and CDR2: LGHDT, YNNKEL (reference sequence). V lost 4 bases and J 6 bases, leaving 13 bases between the germline ends. The CDR3 has 14 residues. CDR3 coding DNA: TGTGCCAGCAGCCTGGGAACAAGCGCTCAGCCCCAGCATTTT. Its protein is CASSLGTSAQPQHF.

The CDR3 here is CSARDPSLVLTYNEQFF. In DNA form, the CDR3 reads TGCAGTGCTAGAGACCCGTCCCTAGTCTTAACCTACAATGAGCAGTTCTTC. The chain carries TRBV20-1 and TRBJ2-1; D unclear. This CDR3 has 17 amino acids. The ends were cut back, 0 bases at V and 2 bases at J, with 17 bases in the middle. Germline CDR1 and CDR2: DFQATT and SNEGSKA (reference sequence).

This clonotype was seen repeatedly, ten times or more. The rearrangement uses TRBV25-1 and TRBJ2-5; D remains unclear. The germline gives CDR1 MGHDK, CDR2 SYGVNS. This CDR3 has 14 amino acids. V gave up 4 bases and J gave up 3 bases, with 12 bases separating them. CDR3 region: CASSAIPPKETQYF. The CDR3, as DNA: TGTGCCAGCAGTGCAATTCCCCCCAAAGAGACCCAGTACTTC. The full variable domain, in which reference TRBV25-1 and TRBJ2-5 provide the parts outside the CDR3, is EADIYQTPRYLVIGTGKKITLECSQTMGHDKMYWYQQDPGMELHLIHYSYGVNSTEKGDLSSESTVSRIRTEHFPLTLESARPSHTSQYLCASSAIPPKETQYFGPGTRLLVL.

The chain combines TRBV20-1 with TRBJ2-7; unclear D gene. The CDR3 totals 12 residues. The germline V gene encodes CDR1 DFQATT and CDR2 SNEGSKA (reference sequence). The V gene lost 2 bases and the J gene lost 3 bases, with 8 bases spanning the gap. The CDR3 loop reads CSARIARYEQYF. In nucleotides, the CDR3 is TGCAGTGCTAGAATCGCACGCTACGAGCAGTACTTC.

This clonotype was counted many times. V usage is TRBV12-5 and J usage is TRBJ2-2; no definite D call. The length of the CDR3 is 11 residues. CDR1 LGHNT and CDR2 FRNRAP come from the germline V gene. Trimming took off 5 bases at V and 5 bases at J, with 3 bases between the two ends. The DNA for the CDR3 is TGTGCTAGTGGTCCAACCGGGGAGCTGTTTTTT. Translating gives CASGPTGELFF.

This clonotype appeared many times. CDR3 DNA: TGCGCCAGCAGCTTCGGGGGCGGAGGCACTGAAGCTTTCTTT. Translation gives CASSFGGGGTEAFF. V is TRBV5-1 and J is TRBJ1-1; D might be TRBD1 (6 bases). The CDR3 contains 14 residues. Looked up from germline, CDR1 is SGHRS and CDR2 is YFSETQ. V gave up 2 bases and J gave up 4 bases, with 12 bases separating them.

This clonotype was seen at least ten times. DNA for the CDR3: TGCAGTGTTAAGGGACTAGCGGGCCTCGAGAGCTCCTACAATGAGCAGTTCTTC. It yields the protein CSVKGLAGLESSYNEQFF. The chain recombines TRBV20-1 with TRBJ2-1; 12 bases agree with TRBD2. V was clipped by 7 bases and J by 0 bases; unmatched bases: 13. The CDR3 is 18 amino acids. Germline CDR1 DFQATT, CDR2 SNEGSKA (reference sequence).

The chain combines TRBV29-1 with TRBJ2-1; 11 bases fit TRBD2. CDR1 is SQVTM and CDR2 is ANQGSEA in the germline V gene. The V and J ends lost 3 bases and 3 bases, in that order; junction bases with no gene match: 1. The CDR3 runs 14 residues. CDR3 in DNA: TGCAGCGTTGATGGACTAGCGGGCTACAATGAGCAGTTCTTC. Its translation: CSVDGLAGYNEQFF.

This clonotype has a count of ten or more. The chain employs TRBV5-1 and TRBJ2-2; D is perhaps TRBD1 (5 bases). Germline V gene sequence: CDR1 SGHRS, CDR2 YFSETQ. Trimming left V 2 bases short and J 13 bases short, with 15 bases between. The CDR3 spans 13 residues. The CDR3 region is CASSFNQGRGLFF. The DNA for the CDR3 is TGCGCCAGCAGCTTCAACCAGGGAAGAGGGCTGTTTTTT.